The 12 T cell receptor beta chains given below trace back to one sample, sequenced in a study of Ad26.COV2.S vaccination and SARS-CoV-2 variants. Regarding treatment: around 19 received Ad26.COV2.S at low or high dose, single or two shots; roughly five received placebo; per-sample allocation not given. Sampling was performed 63 days after the first vaccine or placebo injection. Assay: immunoSEQ multiplex PCR; the TCRdb copy retains only in-frame clones and omits some. The sample yields about 350,000 clones, about nine tenths seen once. Sequenced material: peripheral blood, taken in a trial of Ad26.COV2.S vaccine versus placebo. Every receptor here comes from a person aged 18-65 years who received the Ad26.COV2.S COVID-19 vaccine or a placebo.

This chain uses TRBV10-3 with TRBJ2-7; D unresolved. Germline loops: CDR1 ENHRY, CDR2 SYGVKD. The V gene lost 0 bases and the J gene lost 6 bases, with 6 bases spanning the gap. The CDR3 spans 12 residues. CDR3 loop: CAISESSSEQYF. In DNA, the CDR3 is TGTGCCATCAGTGAGTCGTCGTCCGAGCAGTACTTC.

This chain links TRBV4-1 with TRBJ1-3; 7 bases map to TRBD1. After removal of 0 bases from V and 4 bases from J, the junction contained 6 bases not matched to a gene. The CDR3 length is 16 residues. Germline CDR1 is MGHRA and CDR2 is YSYEKL. The DNA for the CDR3 is TGCGCCAGCAGCCAAGATACCGACAGGGCCGGAAACACCATATATTTT. The encoded protein is CASSQDTDRAGNTIYF.

The chain combines TRBV7-9 with TRBJ2-7; either TRBD1 or TRBD2 may supply D (6 bases each). Trimming took 0 bases from V and 8 from J, leaving 8 bases between them. Germline V gives CDR1 SEHNR, CDR2 FQNEAQ (reference sequence). The CDR3 is 12 residues long. The CDR3 sequence is CASSLARGQQYF. CDR3 coding DNA: TGTGCCAGCAGCTTAGCCCGGGGGCAGCAGTACTTC.

The gene calls are TRBV27 and TRBJ2-7; D call uncertain. Trimming stripped 3 bases from V and 4 bases from J, with 10 bases between. This CDR3 is built from 13 residues. CDR1 MNHEY and CDR2 SMNVEV come from the germline V gene (reference sequence). For the CDR3, the DNA is TGTGCCAGCAGTTTCCAACAGCAATACGAGCAGTACTTC. It is translated as CASSFQQQYEQYF.

The V call is TRBV7-3, the J call TRBJ2-1; D is possibly TRBD1 or TRBD2 (5 bases each). From germline, CDR1 is SGHTA and CDR2 FQGTGA. V lost 5 bases to trimming and J lost 5 bases, with 13 bases between them. The CDR3 covers 14 residues. The DNA of the CDR3 is TGTGCCAGCAGCCCTCCGGGACGTCACAATGAGCAGTTCTTC. This translates into CASSPPGRHNEQFF.

This sequence joins TRBV6-5 and TRBJ1-3; possible D gene TRBD1, 5 bases. The CDR3 contains 14 residues. In germline, CDR1 is MNHEY, CDR2 SVGAGI. The V end was cut by 6 bases, the J end by 4 bases, with 13 bases between. In nucleotides, the CDR3 is TGTGCCAGCAGCCAGGGACCCCCGGGAAACACCATATATTTT. It specifies CASSQGPPGNTIYF.

V is TRBV15 and J is TRBJ2-7, with D perhaps TRBD1 (6 bases). The germline V gene has CDR1 LNHNV and CDR2 YYDKDF (reference sequence). The CDR3 consists of 14 residues. Trimming removed 3 bases from V and 0 bases from J, with 9 bases in between. CDR3 sequence (DNA): TGTGCCACCAGCAGGGACAGAGCCTCCTACGAGCAGTACTTC. Translating it yields CATSRDRASYEQYF.

The V and J genes are TRBV30 and TRBJ1-5; no firm D call. Looked up from germline, CDR1 is GTSNPN and CDR2 is SVGIG (reference sequence). The CDR3 is 13 residues long. The V gene lost 1 base and the J gene lost 3 bases, with 7 bases spanning the gap. The CDR3 region has the DNA TGTGCCTGGAGTGAAGCCCTCAATCAGCCCCAGCATTTT. As protein: CAWSEALNQPQHF.

V usage is TRBV2 and J usage is TRBJ2-7, with 7 bases matching TRBD1. The CDR3 contains 12 residues. The germline V gene has CDR1 SNHLY and CDR2 FYNNEI. The trim removed 8 bases at V and 7 bases at J, leaving 8 bases unmatched. The DNA for the CDR3 is TGTGCCAGCGGGACAGACGGAGTGGAGCAGTACTTC. Its translation: CASGTDGVEQYF.

This clone occurred a few times. The chain recombines TRBV6-2 or TRBV6-3 with TRBJ2-3, with a tentative D call TRBD2 (6 bases). CDR3 length: 16 amino acids. V lost 3 bases, J lost 1 base, and 14 bases lay in between. Germline CDR1 reads MNHEY; CDR2 reads SVGEGT. CDR3 sequence (DNA): TGTGCCAGCAGTTATGGGACTTCTAGCGGCACAGATACGCAGTATTTT. Its protein is CASSYGTSSGTDTQYF.

The rearrangement uses TRBV27 and TRBJ2-7; 9 bases match TRBD2. This CDR3 has 15 amino acids. V was clipped by 4 bases and J by 3 bases; unmatched bases: 7. Germline V lookup: CDR1 MNHEY, CDR2 SMNVEV (reference sequence). CDR3 sequence reads: CASSYSSGTYYEQYF. Written as DNA, the CDR3 is TGTGCCAGCAGTTATTCTAGCGGGACATACTACGAGCAGTACTTC.

This chain uses TRBV6-6 with TRBJ2-1; D not resolved. Deletions cut 2 bases from V and 0 bases from J, with 8 bases between. CDR1 and CDR2 (germline): MNHNY, SVGAGI (reference sequence). This CDR3 is 15 amino acids long. CDR3 in DNA: TGTGCCAGCAGTTACGACGGACCCTCCTACAATGAGCAGTTCTTC. Its translation: CASSYDGPSYNEQFF.